What follows are 7 T cell receptor beta chains derived from one specimen sequenced in a study of T cell responses to AZD1222 COVID-19 vaccine. Clones were sequenced by immunoSEQ multiplex PCR, and TCRdb holds only the in-frame ones, with some missing. The table shows 90,000 to 150,000 clones, with about nine tenths occurring only once. The sequences come from peripheral blood, collected 28 days after the second AZD1222 dose. Source of these receptors: an adult who received the AZD1222 COVID-19 vaccine.

This clone was detected once. This sequence joins TRBV3-1 (or the pseudogene TRBV3-2) and TRBJ2-1; a possible D gene is TRBD1 (6 bases). Trimming stripped 5 bases from V and 6 bases from J, with 14 bases between. The CDR3 is made up of 14 amino acids. Germline V gene lookup returns CDR1 LGHDT and CDR2 YNNKEL (reference sequence). The CDR3 DNA reads as TGTGCCAGCAGCATCCGACAGGTTACCAATGAGCAGTTCTTC. This translates into CASSIRQVTNEQFF.

A single count supports this clone. This chain links TRBV19 with TRBJ1-1, with unresolved D. The CDR3 consists of 13 residues. The V end lost 8 bases, the J end lost 3 bases, and 13 bases lay between the germline ends. In germline, CDR1 is LNHDA, CDR2 SQIVND (reference sequence). The CDR3 region is CASQPQRHTEAFF. The CDR3 coding sequence is TGTGCCAGTCAGCCCCAGAGGCACACTGAAGCTTTCTTT. The full variable domain, its missing parts supplied by reference TRBV19 and TRBJ1-1, is DGGITQSPKYLFRKEGQNVTLSCEQNLNHDAMYWYRQDPGQGLRLIYYSQIVNDFQKGDIAEGYSVSREKKESFPLTVTSAQKNPTAFYLCASQPQRHTEAFFGQGTRLTVV.

This clone appeared a single time. V and J are TRBV2 and TRBJ1-5; D remains unclear. Germline values: CDR1 SNHLY, CDR2 FYNNEI. Trimming took off 0 bases at V and 4 bases at J, with 13 bases between the two ends. The CDR3 length is 16 residues. The CDR3 loop is CASSEAGRTDNQPQHF. Here the CDR3 DNA reads TGTGCCAGCAGTGAAGCCGGGAGGACGGATAATCAGCCCCAGCATTTT.

This chain joins TRBV27 and TRBJ2-5; 9 nucleotides agree with TRBD1. The CDR3 spans 14 residues. Losses at the gene ends were 8 bases for V and 5 bases for J; bases not matched to a gene: 9. CDR1 is MNHEY and CDR2 is SMNVEV in the germline V gene (reference sequence). The CDR3 sequence is CASRRQGGEETQYF. The CDR3, as DNA: TGTGCCAGCCGAAGACAGGGGGGTGAGGAGACCCAGTACTTC.

The rearrangement uses TRBV23-1 and TRBJ1-1; no clear D gene. TRBV23-1 is known as an ORF, though its function is uncertain. V lost 9 bases to trimming and J lost 1 base, with 15 bases between them. The CDR3 has 14 amino acids. The CDR3 here is CARKSENPNTEAFF. The CDR3 nucleotides read TGCGCCAGGAAATCGGAGAATCCGAACACTGAAGCTTTCTTT.

Details on this clone: One junction end does not reproduce the germline sequence, and a read error may be involved. This chain uses TRBV12-3 or TRBV12-4 with TRBJ1-2; perhaps TRBD1 as D (5 bases). The CDR3 covers 11 residues. CDR3 in amino acids: CASSWFVDTEF. In DNA form, the CDR3 reads TGTGCCAGCAGCTGGTTTGTGGACACTGAGTTC.

The chain joins TRBV2 to TRBJ2-7; maybe TRBD2 (5 bases). The germline gives CDR1 SNHLY, CDR2 FYNNEI. The CDR3 consists of 14 residues. The V end was cut by 2 bases, the J end by 0 bases, with 8 bases between. DNA of the CDR3: TGTGCCAGCAGTGAAAAACTAGACTCCTACGAGCAGTACTTC. It is translated as CASSEKLDSYEQYF.